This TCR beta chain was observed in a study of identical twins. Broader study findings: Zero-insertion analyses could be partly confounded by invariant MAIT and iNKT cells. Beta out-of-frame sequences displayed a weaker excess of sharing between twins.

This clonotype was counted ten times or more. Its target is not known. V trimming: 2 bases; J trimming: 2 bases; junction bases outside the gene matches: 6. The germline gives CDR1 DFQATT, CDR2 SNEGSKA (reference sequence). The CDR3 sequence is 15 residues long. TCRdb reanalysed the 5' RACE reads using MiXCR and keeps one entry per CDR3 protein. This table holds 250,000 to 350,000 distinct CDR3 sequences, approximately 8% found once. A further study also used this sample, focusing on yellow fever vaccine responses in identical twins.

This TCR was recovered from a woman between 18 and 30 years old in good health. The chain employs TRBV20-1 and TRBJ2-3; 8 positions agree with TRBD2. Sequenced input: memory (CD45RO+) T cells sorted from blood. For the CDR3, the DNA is TGCAGTGCTAGACGGCGGGGGGCCTCCACAGATACGCAGTATTTT. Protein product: CSARRRGASTDTQYF.